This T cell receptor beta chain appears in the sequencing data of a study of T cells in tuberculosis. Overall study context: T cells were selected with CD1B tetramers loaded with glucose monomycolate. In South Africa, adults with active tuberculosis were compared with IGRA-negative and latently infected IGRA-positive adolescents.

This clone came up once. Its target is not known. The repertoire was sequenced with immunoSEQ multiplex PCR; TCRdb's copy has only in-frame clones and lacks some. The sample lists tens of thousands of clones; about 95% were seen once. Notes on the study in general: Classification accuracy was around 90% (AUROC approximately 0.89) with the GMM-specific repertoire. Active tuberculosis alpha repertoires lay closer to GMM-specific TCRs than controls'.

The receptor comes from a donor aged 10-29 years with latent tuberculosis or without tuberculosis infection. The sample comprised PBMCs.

The CDR3 region is CAWKGIAGNTGELFF. The CDR3 DNA reads TGTGCCTGGAAAGGGATAGCGGGAAACACCGGGGAGCTGTTTTTT. The chain carries TRBV30 and TRBJ2-2; the match to TRBD2 covers 8 bases. V gave up 4 bases and J gave up 2 bases; unmatched junction bases: 6. This CDR3 has 15 amino acids. The germline gives CDR1 GTSNPN, CDR2 SVGIG (reference sequence).